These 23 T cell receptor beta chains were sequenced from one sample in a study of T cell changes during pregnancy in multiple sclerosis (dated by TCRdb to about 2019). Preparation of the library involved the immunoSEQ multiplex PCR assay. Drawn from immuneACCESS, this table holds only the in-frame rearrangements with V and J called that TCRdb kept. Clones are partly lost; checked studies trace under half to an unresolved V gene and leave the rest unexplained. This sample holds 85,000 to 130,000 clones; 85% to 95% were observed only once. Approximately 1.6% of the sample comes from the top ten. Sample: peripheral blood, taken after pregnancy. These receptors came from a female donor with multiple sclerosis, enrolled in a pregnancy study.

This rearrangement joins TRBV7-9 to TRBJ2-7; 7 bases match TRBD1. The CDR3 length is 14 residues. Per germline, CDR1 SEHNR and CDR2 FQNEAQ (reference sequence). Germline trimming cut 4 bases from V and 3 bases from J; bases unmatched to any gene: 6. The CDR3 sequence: CASSSRTGDYEQYF. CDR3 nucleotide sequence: TGTGCCAGCAGCTCCCGGACAGGAGACTACGAGCAGTACTTC.

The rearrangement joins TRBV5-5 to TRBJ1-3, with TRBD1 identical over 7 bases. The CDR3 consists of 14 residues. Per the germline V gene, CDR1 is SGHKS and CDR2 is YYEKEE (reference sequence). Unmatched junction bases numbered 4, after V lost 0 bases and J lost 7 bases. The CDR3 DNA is TGTGCCAGCAGCTTGGCGGACAGGTTCAACACCATATATTTT. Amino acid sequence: CASSLADRFNTIYF.

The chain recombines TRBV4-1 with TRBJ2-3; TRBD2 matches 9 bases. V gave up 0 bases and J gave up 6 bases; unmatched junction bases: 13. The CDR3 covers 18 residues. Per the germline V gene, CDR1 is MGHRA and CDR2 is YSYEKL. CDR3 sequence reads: CASSQDWRGGVSLDTQYF. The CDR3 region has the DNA TGCGCCAGCAGCCAAGATTGGCGCGGGGGGGTATCATTGGATACGCAGTATTTT.

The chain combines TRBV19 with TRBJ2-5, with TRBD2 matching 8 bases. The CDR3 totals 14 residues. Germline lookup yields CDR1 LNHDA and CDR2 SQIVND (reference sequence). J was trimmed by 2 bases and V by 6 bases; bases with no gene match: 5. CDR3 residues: CASSRGGVQETQYF. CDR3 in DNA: TGTGCCAGTAGCCGGGGGGGGGTACAAGAGACCCAGTACTTC. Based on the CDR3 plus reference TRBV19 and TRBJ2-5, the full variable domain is DGGITQSPKYLFRKEGQNVTLSCEQNLNHDAMYWYRQDPGQGLRLIYYSQIVNDFQKGDIAEGYSVSREKKESFPLTVTSAQKNPTAFYLCASSRGGVQETQYFGPGTRLLVL.

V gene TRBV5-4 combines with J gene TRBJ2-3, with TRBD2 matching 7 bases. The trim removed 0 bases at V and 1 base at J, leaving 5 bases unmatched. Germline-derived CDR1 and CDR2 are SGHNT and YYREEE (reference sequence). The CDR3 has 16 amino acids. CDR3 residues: CASSLGQGGGTDTQYF. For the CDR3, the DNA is TGTGCCAGCAGCTTGGGTCAGGGAGGGGGCACAGATACGCAGTATTTT. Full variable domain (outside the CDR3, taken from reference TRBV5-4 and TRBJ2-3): ETGVTQSPTHLIKTRGQQVTLRCSSQSGHNTVSWYQQALGQGPQFIFQYYREEENGRGNFPPRFSGLQFPNYSSELNVNALELDDSALYLCASSLGQGGGTDTQYFGPGTRLTVL.

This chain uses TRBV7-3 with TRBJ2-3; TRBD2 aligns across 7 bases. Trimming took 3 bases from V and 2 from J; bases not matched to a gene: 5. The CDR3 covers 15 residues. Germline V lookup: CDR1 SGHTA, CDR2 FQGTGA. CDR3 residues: CASSFSGPPTDTQYF. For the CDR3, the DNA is TGTGCCAGCAGCTTTAGCGGGCCACCCACAGATACGCAGTATTTT.

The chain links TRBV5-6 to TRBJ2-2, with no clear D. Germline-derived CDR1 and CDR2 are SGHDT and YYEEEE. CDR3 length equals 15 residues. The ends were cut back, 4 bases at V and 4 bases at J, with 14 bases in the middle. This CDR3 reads CASSPVVRGTGELFF. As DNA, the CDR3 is TGTGCCAGCAGCCCGGTGGTTCGAGGCACCGGGGAGCTGTTTTTT. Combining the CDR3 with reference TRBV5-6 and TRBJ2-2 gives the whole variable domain DAGVTQSPTHLIKTRGQQVTLRCSPKSGHDTVSWYQQALGQGPQFIFQYYEEEERQRGNFPDRFSGHQFPNYSSELNVNALLLGDSALYLCASSPVVRGTGELFFGEGSRLTVL.

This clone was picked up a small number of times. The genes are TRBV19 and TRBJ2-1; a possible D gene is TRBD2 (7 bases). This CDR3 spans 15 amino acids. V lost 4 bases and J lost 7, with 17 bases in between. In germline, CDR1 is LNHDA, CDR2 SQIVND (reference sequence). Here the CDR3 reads CASSSFRGARNEQFF. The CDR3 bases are TGTGCCAGTAGTAGTTTTCGGGGGGCCCGAAATGAGCAGTTCTTC. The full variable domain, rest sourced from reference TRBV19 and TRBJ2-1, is DGGITQSPKYLFRKEGQNVTLSCEQNLNHDAMYWYRQDPGQGLRLIYYSQIVNDFQKGDIAEGYSVSREKKESFPLTVTSAQKNPTAFYLCASSSFRGARNEQFFGPGTRLTVL.

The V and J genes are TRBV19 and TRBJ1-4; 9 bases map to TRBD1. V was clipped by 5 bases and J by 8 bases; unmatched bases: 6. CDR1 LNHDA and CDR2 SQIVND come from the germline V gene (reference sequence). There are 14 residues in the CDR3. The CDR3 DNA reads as TGTGCCAGTAGTTTACAGGGGGCTTTGGAAAAACTGTTTTTT. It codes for CASSLQGALEKLFF. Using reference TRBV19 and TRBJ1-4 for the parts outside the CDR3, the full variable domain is DGGITQSPKYLFRKEGQNVTLSCEQNLNHDAMYWYRQDPGQGLRLIYYSQIVNDFQKGDIAEGYSVSREKKESFPLTVTSAQKNPTAFYLCASSLQGALEKLFFGSGTQLSVL.

Written as DNA, the CDR3 is TGTGCCAGCAGCCGGGACAGGGATGGATACAATGAGCAGTTCTTC. Translated, it gives CASSRDRDGYNEQFF. This chain links TRBV7-7 with TRBJ2-1; 9 positions agree with TRBD1. Looked up from germline, CDR1 is SSHAT and CDR2 is FNYEAQ (reference sequence). CDR3 size: 15 residues. J lost 4 bases, V lost 5 bases, and 6 bases had no gene match.

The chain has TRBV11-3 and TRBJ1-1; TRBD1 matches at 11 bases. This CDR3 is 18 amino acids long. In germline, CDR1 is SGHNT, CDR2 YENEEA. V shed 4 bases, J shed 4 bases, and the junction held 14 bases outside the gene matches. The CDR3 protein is CASSSRSGTGGGGTEAFF. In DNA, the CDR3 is TGTGCCAGCAGCTCGCGTTCAGGGACAGGGGGAGGTGGCACTGAAGCTTTCTTT.

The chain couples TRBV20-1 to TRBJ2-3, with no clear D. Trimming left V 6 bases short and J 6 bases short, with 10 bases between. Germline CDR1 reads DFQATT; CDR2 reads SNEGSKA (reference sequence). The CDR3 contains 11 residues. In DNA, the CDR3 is TGCAGTGCCAAGCTCTCGGATACGCAGTATTTT. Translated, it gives CSAKLSDTQYF.

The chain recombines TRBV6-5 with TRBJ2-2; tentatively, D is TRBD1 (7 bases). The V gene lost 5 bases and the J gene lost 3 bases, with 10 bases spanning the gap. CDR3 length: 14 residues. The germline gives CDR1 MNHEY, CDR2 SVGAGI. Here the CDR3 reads CASSRGTDTGELFF. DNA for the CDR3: TGTGCCAGCAGTCGCGGGACAGACACCGGGGAGCTGTTTTTT.

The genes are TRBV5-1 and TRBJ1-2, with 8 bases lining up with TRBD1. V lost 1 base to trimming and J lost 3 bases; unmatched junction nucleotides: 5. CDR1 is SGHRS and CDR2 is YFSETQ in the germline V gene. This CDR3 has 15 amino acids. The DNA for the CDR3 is TGCGCCAGCAGCTTGTCAGGGGGCCCGGACTATGGCTACACCTTC. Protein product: CASSLSGGPDYGYTF. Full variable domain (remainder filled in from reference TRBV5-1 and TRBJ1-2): KAGVTQTPRYLIKTRGQQVTLSCSPISGHRSVSWYQQTPGQGLQFLFEYFSETQRNKGNFPGRFSGRQFSNSRSEMNVSTLELGDSALYLCASSLSGGPDYGYTFGSGTRLTVV.

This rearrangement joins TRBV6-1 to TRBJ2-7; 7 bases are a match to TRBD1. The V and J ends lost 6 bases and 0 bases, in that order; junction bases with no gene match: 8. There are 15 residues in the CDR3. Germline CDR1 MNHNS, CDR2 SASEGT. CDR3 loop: CASSRQGVSSYEQYF. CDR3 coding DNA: TGTGCCAGCAGCAGACAGGGAGTTAGCTCCTACGAGCAGTACTTC.

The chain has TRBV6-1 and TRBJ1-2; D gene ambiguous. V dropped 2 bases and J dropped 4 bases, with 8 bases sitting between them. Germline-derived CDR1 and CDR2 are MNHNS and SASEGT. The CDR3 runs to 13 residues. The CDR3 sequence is CASSELRSYGYTF. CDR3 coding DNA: TGTGCCAGCAGTGAATTGAGGAGCTATGGCTACACCTTC.

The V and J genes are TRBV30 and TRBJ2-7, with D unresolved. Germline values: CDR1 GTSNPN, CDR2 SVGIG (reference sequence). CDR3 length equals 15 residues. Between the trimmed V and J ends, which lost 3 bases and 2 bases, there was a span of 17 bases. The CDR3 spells CAWRPWAALTYEQYF. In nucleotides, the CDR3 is TGTGCCTGGAGGCCCTGGGCAGCTCTCACCTACGAGCAGTACTTC.

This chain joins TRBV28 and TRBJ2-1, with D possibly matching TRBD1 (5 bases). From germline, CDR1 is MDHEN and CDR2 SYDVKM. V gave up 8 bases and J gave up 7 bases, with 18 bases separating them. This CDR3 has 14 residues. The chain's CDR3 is CASHLSSRGNEQFF. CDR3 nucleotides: TGTGCCAGCCATTTAAGCAGTAGGGGAAATGAGCAGTTCTTC. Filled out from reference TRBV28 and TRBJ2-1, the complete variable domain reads DVKVTQSSRYLVKRTGEKVFLECVQDMDHENMFWYRQDPGLGLRLIYFSYDVKMKEKGDIPEGYSVSREKKERFSLILESASTNQTSMYLCASHLSSRGNEQFFGPGTRLTVL.

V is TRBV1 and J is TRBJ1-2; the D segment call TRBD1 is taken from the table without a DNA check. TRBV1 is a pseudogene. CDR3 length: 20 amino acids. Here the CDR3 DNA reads TGCACCAGCAGCCAACCACCCCCGACAGGGTATTTTGCTCTATGGGGTGGCTACACCTTC. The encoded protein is CTSSQPPPTGYFALWGGYTF.

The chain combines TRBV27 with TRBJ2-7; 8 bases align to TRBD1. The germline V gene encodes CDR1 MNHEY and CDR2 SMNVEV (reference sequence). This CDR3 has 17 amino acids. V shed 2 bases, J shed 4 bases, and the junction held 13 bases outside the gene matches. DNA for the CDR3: TGTGCCAGCAGTTTAGATCCCCCACAGGGGGTCCGATACGAGCAGTACTTC. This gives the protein CASSLDPPQGVRYEQYF.

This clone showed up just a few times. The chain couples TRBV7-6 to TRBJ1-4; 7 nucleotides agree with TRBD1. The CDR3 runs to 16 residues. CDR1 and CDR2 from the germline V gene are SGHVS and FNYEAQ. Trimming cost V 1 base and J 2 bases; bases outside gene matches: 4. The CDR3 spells CASSLVEGATNEKLFF. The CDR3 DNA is TGTGCCAGCAGCTTAGTTGAGGGGGCGACTAATGAAAAACTGTTTTTT.

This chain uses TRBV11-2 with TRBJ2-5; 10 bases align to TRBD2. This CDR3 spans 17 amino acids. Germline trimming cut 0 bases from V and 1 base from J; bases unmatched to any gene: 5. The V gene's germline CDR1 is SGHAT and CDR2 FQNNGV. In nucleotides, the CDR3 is TGTGCCAGCAGCTTAGATTTAGCGGGGGGTTTCCAAGAGACCCAGTACTTC. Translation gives CASSLDLAGGFQETQYF.

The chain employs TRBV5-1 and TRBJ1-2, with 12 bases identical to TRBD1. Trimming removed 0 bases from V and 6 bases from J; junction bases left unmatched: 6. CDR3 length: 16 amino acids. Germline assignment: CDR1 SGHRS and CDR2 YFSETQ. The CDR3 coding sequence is TGCGCCAGCAGCTTGGAGCGGGACAGGGGGCAGAATGGCTACACCTTC. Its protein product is CASSLERDRGQNGYTF. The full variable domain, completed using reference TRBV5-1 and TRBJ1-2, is KAGVTQTPRYLIKTRGQQVTLSCSPISGHRSVSWYQQTPGQGLQFLFEYFSETQRNKGNFPGRFSGRQFSNSRSEMNVSTLELGDSALYLCASSLERDRGQNGYTFGSGTRLTVV.